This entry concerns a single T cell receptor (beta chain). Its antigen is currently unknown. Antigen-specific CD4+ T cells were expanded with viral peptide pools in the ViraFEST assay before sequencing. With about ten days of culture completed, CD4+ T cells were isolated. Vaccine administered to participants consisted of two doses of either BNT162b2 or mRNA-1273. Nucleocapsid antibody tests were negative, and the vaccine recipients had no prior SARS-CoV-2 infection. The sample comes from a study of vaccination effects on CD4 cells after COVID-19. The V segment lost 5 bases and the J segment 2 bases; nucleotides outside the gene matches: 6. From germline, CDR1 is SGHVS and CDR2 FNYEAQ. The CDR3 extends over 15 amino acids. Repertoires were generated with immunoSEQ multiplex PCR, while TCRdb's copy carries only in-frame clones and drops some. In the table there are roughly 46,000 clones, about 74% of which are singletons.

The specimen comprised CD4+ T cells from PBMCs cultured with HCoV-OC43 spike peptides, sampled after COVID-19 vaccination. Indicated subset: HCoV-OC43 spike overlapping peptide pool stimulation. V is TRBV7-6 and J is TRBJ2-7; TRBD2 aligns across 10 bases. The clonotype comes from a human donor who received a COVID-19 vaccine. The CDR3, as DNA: TGTGCCAGCAGCGTTTATAGCGGGGGGCCCTACGAGCAGTACTTC. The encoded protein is CASSVYSGGPYEQYF.